This TCR beta chain comes out of a study of tumor-infiltrating lymphocytes in primary liver carcinoma. Notes on this clonotype: Its antigen is currently unknown.

Notes on the study in general: Lesser overlap characterized tumor-adjacent and tumor-blood pairs relative to tumor region pairs.

Germline assignment: CDR1 SGHTA and CDR2 FQGTGA. CDR3 length: 18 residues. Trimming stripped 0 bases from V and 0 bases from J, with 15 bases between. In addition to blood RNA drawn from unsorted whole blood, germline DNA was extracted. Making TCR beta cDNA involved around 520 ng total RNA and a constant-region primer. Three-round nested multiplex PCR performed with slightly modified ARM-PCR produced the TCR beta libraries. A C-beta reverse primer was combined with TRBV1-TRBV30 forward primers in the first two PCR rounds, and each round had 10 cycles. A single record per CDR3 protein comes from TCRdb applying MiXCR to the multiplex PCR reads. The sample has approximately 210,000 distinct CDR3 sequences, almost 65% seen once.

The clonotype originates from an older woman with primary liver carcinoma and hepatitis B virus infection. The V call is TRBV7-3, the J call TRBJ2-1; D unclear. The sample comprised peripheral blood. The CDR3 reads CASSLTSEAWSSYNEQFF. The CDR3 DNA is TGTGCCAGCAGCTTAACGTCGGAAGCTTGGAGCTCCTACAATGAGCAGTTCTTC.